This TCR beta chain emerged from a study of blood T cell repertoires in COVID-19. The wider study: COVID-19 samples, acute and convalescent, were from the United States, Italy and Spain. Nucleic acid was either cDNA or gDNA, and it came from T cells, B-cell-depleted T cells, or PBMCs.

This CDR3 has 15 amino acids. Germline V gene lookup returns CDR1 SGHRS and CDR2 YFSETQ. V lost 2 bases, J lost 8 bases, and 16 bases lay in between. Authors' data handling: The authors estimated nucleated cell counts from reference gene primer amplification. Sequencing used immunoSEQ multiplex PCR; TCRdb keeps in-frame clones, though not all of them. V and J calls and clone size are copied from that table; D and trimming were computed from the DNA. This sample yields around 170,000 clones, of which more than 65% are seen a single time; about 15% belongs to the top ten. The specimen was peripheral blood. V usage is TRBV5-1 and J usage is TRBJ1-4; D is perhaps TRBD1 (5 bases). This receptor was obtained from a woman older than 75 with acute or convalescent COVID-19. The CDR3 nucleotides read TGCGCCAGCAGCTTATCGGGGGGTCAAGAGGAAAAACTGTTTTTT. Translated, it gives CASSLSGGQEEKLFF.